This TCR beta chain was captured in a study of T-cell memory formation after mild COVID-19. Study conclusions and caveats: Chiefly within CM and EM were the contracting CD4+ clones; CD8+ ones were within EMRA. Clones that shrank (day 15 to 85) were balanced CD4/CD8, whereas later expanders leaned CD4+.

Using its own MiXCR run on the 5' RACE reads, TCRdb lists one record per CDR3 protein. The sample contains some 350,000 distinct CDR3 sequences, 13% of which appear only once. Worth noting for this clonotype: Its specificity is not known.

Germline trimming cut 1 base from V and 2 bases from J; bases unmatched to any gene: 1. The CDR3 is 14 amino acids. Germline assignment: CDR1 GTSNPN and CDR2 SVGIG (reference sequence). The rearrangement links TRBV30 to TRBJ2-1, with 8 bases matching TRBD1. The TCR sequence derives from a young man who had mild COVID-19 (a few samples of this study predate the infection). Cell type and time point are not known. Material: PBMCs or a T cell subset sorted from them (not recorded which). CDR3 nucleotides: TGTGCCTGGAGTGAGGGACAGGCCTACAATGAGCAGTTCTTC. It encodes CAWSEGQAYNEQFF.